This passage covers 3 T cell receptor beta chains from one sample sequenced in a study of blood T cells in healthy people across ages. A second 7 to 11 cycle PCR used barcoded and J-beta primers. TCRdb redid the calling of the 5' RACE reads with MiXCR, one entry per CDR3 protein. This table holds 780,000 or so distinct CDR3 sequences, approximately 53% found once. Source material: blood. These receptors all stem from a middle-aged man in good health.

This clonotype was seen more than once but under ten times. The CDR3 sequence: CASSSGLAGPDTQYF. The CDR3 region has the DNA TGTGCCAGCAGCTCTGGACTAGCGGGACCAGATACGCAGTATTTT. The rearrangement joins TRBV13 to TRBJ2-3; 12 bases are a match to TRBD2. Losses at the gene ends were 4 bases for V and 4 bases for J; bases not matched to a gene: 3. CDR3 length: 15 amino acids. The V gene's germline CDR1 is PRHDT and CDR2 FYEKMQ (reference sequence).

The chain uses TRBV5-1 and TRBJ2-6; a weak D match, TRBD2 (6 bases). Between the trimmed V and J ends, which lost 7 bases and 3 bases, there was a span of 11 bases. This CDR3 comprises 14 residues. Germline lookup yields CDR1 SGHRS and CDR2 YFSETQ. The CDR3 here is CASGRGDGANVLTF. For the CDR3, the DNA is TGCGCCAGCGGGCGCGGGGATGGGGCCAACGTCCTGACTTTC.

Worth noting for this clonotype: At one end, the junction sequence differs from germline, possibly due to a read error. This chain joins TRBV29-1 and TRBJ1-2; the D gene is possibly TRBD1 (6 bases). Per the germline V gene, CDR1 is SQVTM and CDR2 is ANQGSEA. The CDR3 covers 12 residues. In DNA, the CDR3 is TGCAGCGTTGTCTGGGGGCACTACGGCTACACCTTC. It is translated as CSVVWGHYGYTF.